Below, 28 T cell receptor beta chains from the same sample are listed, as sequenced in a study of blood T cell repertoires in COVID-19. Sequenced by immunoSEQ multiplex PCR; TCRdb stores in-frame clones only, minus some. The sample carries approximately 50,000 clones, 85% to 90% recorded once. Sequenced material: peripheral blood. The receptors come from a man in his sixties with acute or convalescent COVID-19.

The chain employs TRBV5-1 and TRBJ2-7, with D perhaps matching TRBD1 (5 bases). Germline V gene data show CDR1 as SGHRS and CDR2 as YFSETQ. V lost 0 bases and J 0 bases, leaving 7 bases between the germline ends. The CDR3 is 14 amino acids. CDR3 loop: CASSLGQSSYEQYF. The CDR3 coding sequence is TGCGCCAGCAGCTTGGGACAGAGCTCCTACGAGCAGTACTTC.

The gene calls are TRBV3-1 (or the pseudogene TRBV3-2) and TRBJ1-2, with D possibly being TRBD1 (6 bases). Looked up from germline, CDR1 is LGHDT and CDR2 is YNNKEL (reference sequence). This CDR3 has 14 amino acids. V was pared by 2 bases and J by 4 bases, with 11 bases between. This CDR3 reads CASSQNTGTYGYTF. For the CDR3, the DNA is TGTGCCAGCAGCCAAAATACAGGGACCTATGGCTACACCTTC.

In DNA, the CDR3 is TGTGCCAGCAGCCCCCGTGGGAGGAGTAGGGTCGAGCAGTACTTC. Translation gives CASSPRGRSRVEQYF. V and J are TRBV9 and TRBJ2-7; tentatively, D is TRBD2 (6 bases). This CDR3 has 15 amino acids. Germline V lookup: CDR1 SGDLS, CDR2 YYNGEE. Between the trimmed V and J ends, which lost 4 bases and 6 bases, there was a span of 20 bases.

In DNA, the CDR3 is TGTGCCAGTAGTATAGTGGGGGCCGTCGGCACAGATACGCAGTATTTT. Its translation: CASSIVGAVGTDTQYF. The rearrangement uses TRBV19 and TRBJ2-3; possible D gene TRBD1, 6 bases. The V gene lost 1 base and the J gene lost 1 base, with 12 bases spanning the gap. The CDR3 totals 16 residues. Germline V gene sequence: CDR1 LNHDA, CDR2 SQIVND (reference sequence).

The chain recombines TRBV3-1 (or the pseudogene TRBV3-2) with TRBJ1-4; 7 bases are a match to TRBD1. The V segment lost 6 bases and the J segment 6 bases; nucleotides outside the gene matches: 10. The length of the CDR3 is 15 residues. CDR1 and CDR2 (germline): LGHDT, YNNKEL (reference sequence). Here the CDR3 reads CASSLFGGGDEKLFF. CDR3 nucleotides: TGTGCCAGCAGTCTTTTTGGAGGGGGCGATGAAAAACTGTTTTTT.

This chain connects TRBV6-6 to TRBJ2-7; D perhaps matches TRBD1 (5 bases). This CDR3 comprises 13 residues. Trimming took off 6 bases at V and 5 bases at J, with 14 bases between the two ends. Per the germline V gene, CDR1 is MNHNY and CDR2 is SVGAGI (reference sequence). As DNA, the CDR3 is TGTGCCAGCAGCCGGGCAGGGTTGAACGAGCAGTACTTC. It is translated as CASSRAGLNEQYF.

The rearrangement joins TRBV20-1 to TRBJ2-3, with 8 bases identical to TRBD1. The CDR3 runs to 15 residues. The germline V gene has CDR1 DFQATT and CDR2 SNEGSKA (reference sequence). The trim removed 3 bases at V and 5 bases at J, leaving 10 bases unmatched. The CDR3 is CSASIFQGARDTQYF. The CDR3, as DNA: TGCAGTGCTAGTATATTTCAGGGGGCAAGAGATACGCAGTATTTT.

The chain carries TRBV10-3 and TRBJ1-3; the D is unclear. In germline, CDR1 is ENHRY, CDR2 SYGVKD. Trimming left V 9 bases short and J 4 bases short, with 7 bases between. The CDR3 spans 11 residues. Here the CDR3 reads CAIETGNTIYF. CDR3 in DNA: TGTGCCATAGAGACAGGAAACACCATATATTTT.

The chain employs TRBV30 and TRBJ1-5; TRBD1 agrees at 8 bases. The CDR3 spans 15 residues. Germline CDR1 reads GTSNPN; CDR2 reads SVGIG (reference sequence). Losses at the gene ends were 3 bases for V and 4 bases for J; bases not matched to a gene: 8. In DNA form, the CDR3 reads TGTGCCTGGAGCCATGAAACAGGGGGAAATCAGCCCCAGCATTTT. The encoded protein is CAWSHETGGNQPQHF.

V usage is TRBV27 and J usage is TRBJ1-2; no firm D call. The CDR3 is made up of 16 amino acids. The V gene's germline CDR1 is MNHEY and CDR2 SMNVEV (reference sequence). With 2 bases removed from V and 1 base from J, the gap between germline ends came to 14 bases. The CDR3 protein is CASSLTFTGVNYGYTF. CDR3 nucleotide sequence: TGTGCCAGCAGTTTAACTTTTACCGGGGTTAACTATGGCTACACCTTC.

The gene calls are TRBV9 and TRBJ2-7, with 9 nucleotides matching TRBD2. Germline V gene sequence: CDR1 SGDLS, CDR2 YYNGEE. This CDR3 is 15 amino acids long. The junction had 7 bases not matched to a gene; V was cut back by 1 base and J by 5 bases. CDR3: CASSVRASGAHEQYF. Written as DNA, the CDR3 is TGTGCCAGCAGCGTACGGGCTAGCGGGGCCCACGAGCAGTACTTC.

V gene TRBV2 combines with J gene TRBJ2-1; TRBD2 agrees at 15 bases. CDR1 is SNHLY, CDR2 FYNNEI, per germline. The CDR3 extends over 23 amino acids. The ends lost 8 bases at V and 9 bases at J; junction bases unmatched: 32. The chain's CDR3 is CASRYPSVEGGRTSGRVELEQFF. CDR3 nucleotide sequence: TGTGCCAGCCGGTACCCCTCGGTCGAGGGAGGTAGGACTAGCGGGAGGGTGGAACTTGAGCAGTTCTTC.

Only one count was recorded for this clone. The chain links TRBV28 to TRBJ2-1; the D gene is possibly TRBD1 (6 bases). V was cut by 9 bases and J by 7 bases, with 13 bases left in between. CDR1 and CDR2 from the germline V gene are MDHEN and SYDVKM. The CDR3 consists of 12 residues. The CDR3 coding sequence is TGTGCCAGTACACAGGGTGTGAATGAGCAGTTCTTC. This sequence encodes CASTQGVNEQFF.

The rearrangement links TRBV9 to TRBJ2-7; D is perhaps TRBD2 (6 bases). The CDR3 sequence is 14 residues long. V lost 0 bases to trimming and J lost 5 bases, with 12 bases between them. Looked up from germline, CDR1 is SGDLS and CDR2 is YYNGEE. CDR3 region: CASSVVAGSNEQYF. The CDR3 coding sequence is TGTGCCAGCAGCGTAGTCGCGGGGTCCAACGAGCAGTACTTC.

V gene TRBV28 combines with J gene TRBJ2-7, with D possibly TRBD1 on 6 matching bases. The CDR3 is 14 residues long. The germline V and J ends were trimmed by 5 bases and 1 base, with 12 bases remaining between them. Per the germline V gene, CDR1 is MDHEN and CDR2 is SYDVKM. CDR3 DNA sequence: TGTGCCAGCAGTGGGCAGGGGCGTTCCTACGAGCAGTACTTC. Protein product: CASSGQGRSYEQYF.

J is TRBJ1-1 and V is TRBV5-1, with 7 bases matching TRBD1. Germline-derived CDR1 and CDR2 are SGHRS and YFSETQ. V shed 0 bases, J shed 6 bases, and the junction held 11 bases outside the gene matches. The CDR3 is 16 amino acids. CDR3 protein: CASSLGYGTVFPEAFF. CDR3 nucleotide sequence: TGCGCCAGCAGCTTGGGCTACGGGACAGTTTTTCCTGAAGCTTTCTTT.

The rearrangement joins TRBV1 to TRBJ2-7; no DNA check was done on the table's D call, TRBD1. TRBV1 is a recognized pseudogene. The CDR3 covers 21 residues. CDR3 residues: CTSSQDSFTDREKVLGYEQYF. The DNA for the CDR3 is TGCACCAGCAGCCAGGACTCTTTCACGGACAGGGAAAAAGTTTTAGGCTACGAGCAGTACTTC.

The chain combines TRBV5-1 with TRBJ2-3, with D perhaps TRBD1 (5 bases). V lost 0 bases and J 0 bases, leaving 11 bases between the germline ends. Germline assignment: CDR1 SGHRS and CDR2 YFSETQ. The CDR3 is 16 residues long. CDR3 region: CASSLVPAGSTDTQYF. The CDR3, as DNA: TGCGCCAGCAGCTTGGTCCCTGCAGGGAGCACAGATACGCAGTATTTT.

This chain connects TRBV19 to TRBJ2-3; 8 nucleotides align to TRBD2. The V gene's germline CDR1 is LNHDA and CDR2 SQIVND (reference sequence). CDR3 length equals 17 residues. The V gene end was trimmed by 0 bases and the J gene end by 2 bases; junction bases not matched to a gene: 7. The CDR3, as DNA: TGTGCCAGTAGTATAGAACCGCTAGCGGGTATCACAGATACGCAGTATTTT. It codes for CASSIEPLAGITDTQYF.

Remarks on this clone: The sample carries other DNA sequences with the same CDR3. The chain has TRBV28 and TRBJ1-2; D might be TRBD1 (5 bases). Trimming left V 5 bases short and J 2 bases short, with 6 bases between. From germline, CDR1 is MDHEN and CDR2 SYDVKM. The length of the CDR3 is 12 residues. Written as DNA, the CDR3 is TGTGCCAGCAGTAGGGGCAACTATGGCTACACCTTC. It yields the protein CASSRGNYGYTF.

The V gene is TRBV5-4, the J gene TRBJ1-2; 7 nucleotides align to TRBD1. V gave up 3 bases and J gave up 7 bases; unmatched junction bases: 9. The V gene's germline CDR1 is SGHNT and CDR2 YYREEE (reference sequence). The CDR3 sequence is 14 residues long. Written as DNA, the CDR3 is TGTGCCAGCAGCTGGGACAGCGCCGGCGCTGGCTACACCTTC. It translates to CASSWDSAGAGYTF.

About this clone itself: The identical CDR3 is also encoded by other nucleotide sequences in the sample. The chain recombines TRBV5-4 with TRBJ2-2, with D possibly being TRBD1 (5 bases). The CDR3 extends over 14 amino acids. The V and J ends lost 3 bases and 2 bases respectively, with 8 bases between them. Germline loops: CDR1 SGHNT, CDR2 YYREEE (reference sequence). The CDR3: CASSSRGNTGELFF. The CDR3 nucleotides read TGTGCCAGCAGCTCAAGGGGTAACACCGGGGAGCTGTTTTTT.

This chain joins TRBV7-2 and TRBJ2-7; TRBD1 is a possible D gene (5 bases). Germline V CDR1 and CDR2: SGHTA, FQGNSA. The CDR3 loop spans 17 amino acids. The ends were cut back, 1 base at V and 5 bases at J, with 21 bases in the middle. CDR3 in amino acids: CASSLGVWGRAMHEQYF. CDR3 nucleotide sequence: TGTGCCAGCAGCTTAGGGGTCTGGGGCAGGGCCATGCACGAGCAGTACTTC.

This chain links TRBV7-9 with TRBJ2-7; 10 nucleotides align to TRBD2. From germline, CDR1 is SEHNR and CDR2 FQNEAQ (reference sequence). Germline trimming cut 6 bases from V and 0 bases from J; bases unmatched to any gene: 5. The CDR3 sequence is 15 residues long. The CDR3 loop is CASSSAGGNSYEQYF. CDR3 nucleotides: TGTGCCAGCAGTTCAGCGGGAGGGAACTCCTACGAGCAGTACTTC.

The V call is TRBV2, the J call TRBJ1-1; D is possibly TRBD1 (6 bases). The CDR3 loop spans 14 amino acids. V lost 4 bases and J 3 bases, leaving 12 bases between the germline ends. Germline loops: CDR1 SNHLY, CDR2 FYNNEI. CDR3 DNA sequence: TGTGCCAGCAGTGTAGGGGGGGCGCACACTGAAGCTTTCTTT. Protein product: CASSVGGAHTEAFF.

The chain links TRBV7-9 to TRBJ1-5, with a possible D match to TRBD1 (6 bases). This CDR3 region has 14 residues. Germline V gene lookup returns CDR1 SEHNR and CDR2 FQNEAQ (reference sequence). The V gene lost 4 bases and the J gene lost 1 base, with 8 bases spanning the gap. The CDR3 spells CASSSGQSNQPQHF. CDR3 DNA: TGTGCCAGCAGCTCAGGACAGAGCAATCAGCCCCAGCATTTT.

The genes are TRBV18 and TRBJ2-7; 8 nucleotides line up with TRBD2. V was pared by 8 bases and J by 5 bases, with 5 bases of the junction left unmatched. The CDR3 contains 12 residues. CDR1 and CDR2 (germline): KGHSH, LQKENI. In DNA form, the CDR3 reads TGTGCCAGCGCCCCCGGGAGGGACGAGCAGTACTTC. As protein: CASAPGRDEQYF.

V usage is TRBV19 and J usage is TRBJ1-3, with TRBD1 matching 7 bases. The CDR3 is 15 residues long. The germline V gene encodes CDR1 LNHDA and CDR2 SQIVND (reference sequence). V was pared by 5 bases and J by 1 base, with 5 bases of the junction left unmatched. The CDR3, as DNA: TGTGCCAGTAGTCTTGGACAGGCGTCTGGAAACACCATATATTTT. Its translation: CASSLGQASGNTIYF.